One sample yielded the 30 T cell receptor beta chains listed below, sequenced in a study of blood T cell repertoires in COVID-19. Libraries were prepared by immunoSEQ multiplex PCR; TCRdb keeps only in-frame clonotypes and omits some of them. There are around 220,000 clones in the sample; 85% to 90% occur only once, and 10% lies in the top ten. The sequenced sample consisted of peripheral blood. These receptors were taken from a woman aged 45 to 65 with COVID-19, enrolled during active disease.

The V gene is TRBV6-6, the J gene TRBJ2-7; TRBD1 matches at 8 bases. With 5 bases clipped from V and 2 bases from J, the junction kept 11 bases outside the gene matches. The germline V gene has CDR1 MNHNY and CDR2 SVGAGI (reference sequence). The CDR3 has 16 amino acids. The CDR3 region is CASSQTRGRRAYEQYV. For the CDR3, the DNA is TGTGCCAGCAGTCAGACCAGGGGGCGTAGGGCCTACGAGCAGTACGTC.

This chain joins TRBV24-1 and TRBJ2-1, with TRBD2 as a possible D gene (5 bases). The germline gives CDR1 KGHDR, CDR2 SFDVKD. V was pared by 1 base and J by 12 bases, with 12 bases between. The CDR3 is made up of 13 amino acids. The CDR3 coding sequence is TGTGCCACCAGTGATTTCCCCAGGACTCGGCAGTTCTTC. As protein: CATSDFPRTRQFF.

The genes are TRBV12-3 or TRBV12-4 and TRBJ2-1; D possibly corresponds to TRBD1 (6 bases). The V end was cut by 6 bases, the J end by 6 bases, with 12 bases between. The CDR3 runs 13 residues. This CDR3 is CASRRDNANEQFF. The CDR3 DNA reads TGTGCCAGCAGACGGGACAACGCCAATGAGCAGTTCTTC.

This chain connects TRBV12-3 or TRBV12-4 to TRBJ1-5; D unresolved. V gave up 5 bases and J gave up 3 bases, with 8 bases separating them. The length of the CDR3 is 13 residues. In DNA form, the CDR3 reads TGTGCCAGCAGTCCCTTCCCCAATCAGCCCCAGCATTTT. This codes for CASSPFPNQPQHF.

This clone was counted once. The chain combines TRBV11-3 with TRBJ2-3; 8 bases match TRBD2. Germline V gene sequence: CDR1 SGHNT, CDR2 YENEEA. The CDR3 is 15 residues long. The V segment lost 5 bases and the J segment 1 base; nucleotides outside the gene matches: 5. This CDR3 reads CASSRGGRGTDTQYF. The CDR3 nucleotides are TGTGCCAGCAGCCGGGGGGGGAGGGGCACAGATACGCAGTATTTT.

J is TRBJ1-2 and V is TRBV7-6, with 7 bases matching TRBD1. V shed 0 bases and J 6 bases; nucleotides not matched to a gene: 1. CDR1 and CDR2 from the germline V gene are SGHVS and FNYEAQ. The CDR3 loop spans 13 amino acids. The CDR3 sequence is CASSLAGGNGYTF. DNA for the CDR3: TGTGCCAGCAGCTTAGCAGGGGGCAATGGCTACACCTTC.

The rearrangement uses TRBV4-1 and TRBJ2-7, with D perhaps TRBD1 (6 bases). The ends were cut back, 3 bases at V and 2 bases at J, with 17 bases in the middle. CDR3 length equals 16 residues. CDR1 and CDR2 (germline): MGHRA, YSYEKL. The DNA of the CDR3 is TGCGCCAGCAGCCAGGGGATAGGGACACGTACCTACGAGCAGTACTTC. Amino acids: CASSQGIGTRTYEQYF.

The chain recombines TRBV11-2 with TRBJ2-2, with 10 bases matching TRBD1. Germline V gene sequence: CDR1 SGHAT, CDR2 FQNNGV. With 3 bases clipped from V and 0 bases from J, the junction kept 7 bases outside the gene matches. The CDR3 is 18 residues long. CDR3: CASSLGQGMRPNTGELFF. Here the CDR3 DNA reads TGTGCCAGCAGCTTGGGACAGGGGATGAGGCCGAACACCGGGGAGCTGTTTTTT.

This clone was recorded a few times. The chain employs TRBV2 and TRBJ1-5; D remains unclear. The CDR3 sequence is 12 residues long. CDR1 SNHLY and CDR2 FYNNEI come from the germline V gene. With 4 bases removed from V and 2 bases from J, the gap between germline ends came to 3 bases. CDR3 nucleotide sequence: TGTGCCAGCAGTGCCGGCAATCAGCCCCAGCATTTT. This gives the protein CASSAGNQPQHF.

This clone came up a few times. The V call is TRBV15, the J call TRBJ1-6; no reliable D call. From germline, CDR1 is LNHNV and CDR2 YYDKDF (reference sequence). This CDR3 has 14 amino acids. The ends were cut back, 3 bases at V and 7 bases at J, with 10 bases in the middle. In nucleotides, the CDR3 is TGTGCCACCAGCAGGGCCCCAACCAATTCACCCCTCCACTTT. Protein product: CATSRAPTNSPLHF.

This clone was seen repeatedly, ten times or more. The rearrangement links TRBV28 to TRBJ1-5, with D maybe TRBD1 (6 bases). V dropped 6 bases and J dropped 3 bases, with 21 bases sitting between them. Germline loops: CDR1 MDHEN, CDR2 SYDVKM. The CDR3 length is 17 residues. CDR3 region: CASRFAPTGRDNQPQHF. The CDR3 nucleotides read TGTGCCAGCAGATTCGCCCCGACAGGTCGAGACAATCAGCCCCAGCATTTT. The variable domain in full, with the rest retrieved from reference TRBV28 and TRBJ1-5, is DVKVTQSSRYLVKRTGEKVFLECVQDMDHENMFWYRQDPGLGLRLIYFSYDVKMKEKGDIPEGYSVSREKKERFSLILESASTNQTSMYLCASRFAPTGRDNQPQHFGDGTRLSIL.

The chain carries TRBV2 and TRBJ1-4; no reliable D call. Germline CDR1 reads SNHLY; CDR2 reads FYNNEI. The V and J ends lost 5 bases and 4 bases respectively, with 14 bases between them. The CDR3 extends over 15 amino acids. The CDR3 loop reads CASSSGSGYNEKLFF. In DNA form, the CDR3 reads TGTGCCAGCAGTTCGGGATCCGGGTATAATGAAAAACTGTTTTTT.

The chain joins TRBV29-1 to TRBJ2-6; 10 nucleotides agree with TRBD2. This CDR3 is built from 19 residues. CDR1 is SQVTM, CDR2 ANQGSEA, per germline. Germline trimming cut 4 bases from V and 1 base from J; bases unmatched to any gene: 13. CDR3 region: CSVAGLTSGVVSGANVLTF. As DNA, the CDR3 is TGCAGCGTTGCAGGACTAACTAGCGGGGTTGTGTCTGGGGCCAACGTCCTGACTTTC.

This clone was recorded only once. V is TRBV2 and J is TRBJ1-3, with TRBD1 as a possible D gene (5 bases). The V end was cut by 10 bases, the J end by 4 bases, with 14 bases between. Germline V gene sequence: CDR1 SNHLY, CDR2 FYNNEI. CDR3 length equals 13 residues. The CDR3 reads CAIKRGGGNTIYF. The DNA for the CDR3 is TGTGCCATCAAGAGGGGAGGCGGAAACACCATATATTTT.

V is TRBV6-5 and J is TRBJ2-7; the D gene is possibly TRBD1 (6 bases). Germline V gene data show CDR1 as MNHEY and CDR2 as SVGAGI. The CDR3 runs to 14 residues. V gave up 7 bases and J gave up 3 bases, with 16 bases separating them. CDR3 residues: CASMGDTELYEQYV. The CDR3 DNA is TGTGCCAGCATGGGGGACACCGAGCTCTACGAGCAGTACGTC.

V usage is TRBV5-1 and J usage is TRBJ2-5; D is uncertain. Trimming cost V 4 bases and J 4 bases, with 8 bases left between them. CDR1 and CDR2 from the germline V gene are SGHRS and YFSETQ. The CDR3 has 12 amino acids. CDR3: CASSPNLETQYF. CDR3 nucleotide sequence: TGCGCCAGCAGCCCGAACTTAGAGACCCAGTACTTC.

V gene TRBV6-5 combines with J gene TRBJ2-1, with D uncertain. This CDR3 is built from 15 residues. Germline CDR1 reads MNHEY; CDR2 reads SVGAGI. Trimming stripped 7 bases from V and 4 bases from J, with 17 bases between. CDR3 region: CASNFDGSNYNEQFF. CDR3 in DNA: TGTGCCAGCAATTTCGACGGGTCGAATTACAATGAGCAGTTCTTC.

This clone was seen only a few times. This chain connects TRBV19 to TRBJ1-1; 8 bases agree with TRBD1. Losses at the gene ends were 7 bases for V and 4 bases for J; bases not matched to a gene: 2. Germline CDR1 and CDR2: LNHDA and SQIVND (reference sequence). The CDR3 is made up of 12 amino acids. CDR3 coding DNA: TGTGCCAGTATCACAGGGGGCACTGAAGCTTTCTTT. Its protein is CASITGGTEAFF.

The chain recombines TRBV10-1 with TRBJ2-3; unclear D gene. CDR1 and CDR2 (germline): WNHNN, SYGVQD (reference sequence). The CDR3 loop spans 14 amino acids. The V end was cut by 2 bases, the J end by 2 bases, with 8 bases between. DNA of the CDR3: TGCGCCAGCAGTGAGAAGCCCTACACAGATACGCAGTATTTT. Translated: CASSEKPYTDTQYF.

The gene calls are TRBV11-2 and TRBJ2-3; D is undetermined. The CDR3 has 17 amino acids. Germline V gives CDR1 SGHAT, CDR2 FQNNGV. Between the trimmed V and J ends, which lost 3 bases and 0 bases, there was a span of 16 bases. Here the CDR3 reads CASSLYFSTSSTDTQYF. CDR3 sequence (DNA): TGTGCCAGCAGCTTGTACTTCTCAACTTCTAGCACAGATACGCAGTATTTT.

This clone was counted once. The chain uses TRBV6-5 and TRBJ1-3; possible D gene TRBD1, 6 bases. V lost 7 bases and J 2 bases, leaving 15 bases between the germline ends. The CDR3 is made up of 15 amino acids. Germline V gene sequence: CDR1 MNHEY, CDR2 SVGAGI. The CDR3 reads CASTLSGDTGNTIYF. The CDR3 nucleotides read TGTGCCAGCACCCTGAGCGGGGACACTGGAAACACCATATATTTT.

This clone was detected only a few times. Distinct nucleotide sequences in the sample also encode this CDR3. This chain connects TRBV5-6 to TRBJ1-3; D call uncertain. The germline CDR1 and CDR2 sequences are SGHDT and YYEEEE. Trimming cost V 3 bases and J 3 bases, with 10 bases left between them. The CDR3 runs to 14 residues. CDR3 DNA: TGTGCCAGCAGCTCCCCGAGCGGTGGAAACACCATATATTTT. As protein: CASSSPSGGNTIYF.

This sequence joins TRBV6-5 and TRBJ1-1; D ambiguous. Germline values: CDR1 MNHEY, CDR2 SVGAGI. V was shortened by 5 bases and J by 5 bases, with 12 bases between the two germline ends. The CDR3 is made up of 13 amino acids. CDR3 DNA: TGTGCCAGCAGTCTTACACCAAGAACTGAAGCTTTCTTT. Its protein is CASSLTPRTEAFF.

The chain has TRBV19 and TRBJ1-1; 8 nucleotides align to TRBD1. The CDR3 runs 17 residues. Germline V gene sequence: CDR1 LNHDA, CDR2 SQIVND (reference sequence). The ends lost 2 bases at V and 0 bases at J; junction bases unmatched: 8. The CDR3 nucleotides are TGTGCCAGTAGTATAAGGCTAGGGACAGGACTGAACACTGAAGCTTTCTTT. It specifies CASSIRLGTGLNTEAFF.

The CDR3 reads CASSLTSSPYEQYF. The CDR3 nucleotides are TGTGCCAGCAGCCTTACTAGTTCCCCCTACGAGCAGTACTTC. The J gene is TRBJ2-7, the V gene TRBV3-1 (or the pseudogene TRBV3-2), with a weak D call TRBD2 (5 bases). The V gene lost 4 bases and the J gene lost 2 bases, with 12 bases spanning the gap. The V gene's germline CDR1 is LGHDT and CDR2 YNNKEL (reference sequence). The CDR3 sequence is 14 residues long.

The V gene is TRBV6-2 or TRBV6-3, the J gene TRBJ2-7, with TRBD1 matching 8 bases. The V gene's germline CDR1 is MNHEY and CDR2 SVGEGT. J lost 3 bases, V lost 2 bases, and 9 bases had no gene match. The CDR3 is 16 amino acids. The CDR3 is CASSYDRTGLFYEQYF. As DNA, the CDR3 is TGTGCCAGCAGTTACGATCGGACAGGGTTATTCTACGAGCAGTACTTC.

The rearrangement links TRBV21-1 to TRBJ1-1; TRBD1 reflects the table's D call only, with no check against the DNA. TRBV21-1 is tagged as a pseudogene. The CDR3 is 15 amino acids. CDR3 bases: TGTGCCAGCACTACGAGCAGGTTCATGAACACTGAAGCTTTCTTT. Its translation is CASTTSRFMNTEAFF.

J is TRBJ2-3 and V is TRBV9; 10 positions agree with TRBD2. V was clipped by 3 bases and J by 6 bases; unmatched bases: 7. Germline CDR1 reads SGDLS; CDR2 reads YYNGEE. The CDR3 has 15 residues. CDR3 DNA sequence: TGTGCCAGCAGCGGGGGAGGACTAGCGGTTGATACGCAGTATTTT. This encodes CASSGGGLAVDTQYF.

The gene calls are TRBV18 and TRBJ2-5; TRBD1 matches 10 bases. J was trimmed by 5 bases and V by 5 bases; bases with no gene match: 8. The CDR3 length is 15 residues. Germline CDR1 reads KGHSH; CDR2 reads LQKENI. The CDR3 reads CASSFGTGEIETQYF. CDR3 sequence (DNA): TGTGCCAGCTCATTCGGGACAGGGGAAATCGAGACCCAGTACTTC. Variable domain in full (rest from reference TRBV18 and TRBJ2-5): NAGVMQNPRHLVRRRGQEARLRCSPMKGHSHVYWYRQLPEEGLKFMVYLQKENIIDESGMPKERFSAEFPKEGPSILRIQQVVRGDSAAYFCASSFGTGEIETQYFGPGTRLLVL.

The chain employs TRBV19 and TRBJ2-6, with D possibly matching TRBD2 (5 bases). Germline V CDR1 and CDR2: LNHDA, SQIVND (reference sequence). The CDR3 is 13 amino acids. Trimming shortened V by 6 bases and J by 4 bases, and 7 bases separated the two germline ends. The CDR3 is CASRGRGANVLTF. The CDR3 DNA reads TGTGCCAGTAGGGGGAGAGGGGCCAACGTCCTGACTTTC.